Listed here are 26 T cell receptor beta chains from one sample, sequenced in a study of human T cells and chemical hapten exposure. Indicated time point: patch test 2, 6 weeks after DPC sensitization. Treatment in this sample: therapeutic diphenylcyclopropenone sensitization with weekly scalp DPC. Using its own MiXCR run on the RACE reads, TCRdb lists one record per CDR3 protein. The sample records under 450,000 distinct CDR3 sequences, over 6% being singletons. This sample comprised whole blood, obtained in connection with sensitization to the hapten diphenylcyclopropenone (DPC). The origin of the receptors is a woman under 30 with alopecia areata. Some clones in this sample may be carry-over from other donors' samples.

The genes are TRBV27 and TRBJ2-1; 7 bases align to TRBD2. With 2 bases clipped from V and 2 bases from J, the junction kept 6 bases outside the gene matches. CDR1 is MNHEY and CDR2 is SMNVEV in the germline V gene (reference sequence). The CDR3 runs to 16 residues. The CDR3 sequence is CASSLRGGQTYNEQFF. In DNA, the CDR3 is TGTGCCAGCAGTTTACGCGGGGGTCAAACCTACAATGAGCAGTTCTTC.

This clonotype was seen repeatedly, ten times or more. V usage is TRBV27 and J usage is TRBJ1-2, with D tentatively TRBD1 (6 bases). CDR1 is MNHEY and CDR2 is SMNVEV in the germline V gene (reference sequence). The CDR3 covers 16 residues. V shed 2 bases and J shed 1 base, with 14 bases lying between them. This CDR3 reads CASSLMGGGFNYGYTF. The DNA for the CDR3 is TGTGCCAGCAGTTTAATGGGGGGCGGATTTAACTATGGCTACACCTTC.

This rearrangement joins TRBV6-6 to TRBJ1-4; D not resolved. Trimming cost V 5 bases and J 8 bases, with 18 bases left between them. From germline, CDR1 is MNHNY and CDR2 SVGAGI (reference sequence). This CDR3 has 15 residues. This CDR3 is CASSPSESSAEKLFF. In DNA form, the CDR3 reads TGTGCCAGCAGTCCCAGTGAGTCAAGTGCGGAAAAACTGTTTTTT.

This clonotype was seen a few times. The chain employs TRBV6-6 and TRBJ1-4; D unclear. V lost 5 bases to trimming and J lost 7 bases, with 11 bases between them. CDR3 length equals 13 residues. Germline V gene lookup returns CDR1 MNHNY and CDR2 SVGAGI (reference sequence). The CDR3 sequence: CASSLFPGEKLFF. The CDR3 nucleotides read TGTGCCAGCAGTCTTTTTCCCGGTGAAAAACTGTTTTTT.

A word on this clonotype: A read error may explain this, as a much larger clone is one base away. The rearrangement uses TRBV12-3 or TRBV12-4 and TRBJ2-5; maybe TRBD1 (5 bases). Trimming cost V 5 bases and J 1 base, with 17 bases left between them. This CDR3 region has 16 residues. CDR3: CASSPNMWGTQETQYF. In DNA form, the CDR3 reads TGTGCCAGCAGTCCCAATATGTGGGGCACCCAAGAGACCCAGTACTTC.

This clonotype was seen repeatedly, ten times or more. The chain combines TRBV18 with TRBJ1-4; 8 bases match TRBD1. The germline V gene has CDR1 KGHSH and CDR2 LQKENI. The V segment lost 6 bases and the J segment 8 bases; nucleotides outside the gene matches: 8. The CDR3 is 14 residues long. CDR3 region: CASSLDRVREKLFF. The CDR3, as DNA: TGTGCCAGCTCTCTGGACAGGGTACGAGAAAAACTGTTTTTT.

At least ten counts were recorded for this clonotype. V and J are TRBV15 and TRBJ1-5; D perhaps matches TRBD1 (6 bases). Germline CDR1 is LNHNV and CDR2 is YYDKDF (reference sequence). This CDR3 has 15 amino acids. V was cut by 7 bases and J by 2 bases, with 15 bases left in between. CDR3 protein: CATKALTGRNQPQHF. CDR3 nucleotides: TGTGCCACCAAAGCTTTGACAGGACGCAATCAGCCCCAGCATTTT.

There are a few counts of this clonotype. The rearrangement links TRBV27 to TRBJ2-3, with 10 bases identical to TRBD2. The germline CDR1 and CDR2 sequences are MNHEY and SMNVEV (reference sequence). This CDR3 comprises 13 residues. The trim removed 6 bases at V and 11 bases at J, leaving 8 bases unmatched. CDR3 in amino acids: CASRMTSGYGQYF. In nucleotides, the CDR3 is TGTGCCAGCAGAATGACTAGCGGGTATGGGCAGTATTTT.

This chain joins TRBV7-9 and TRBJ1-6; D perhaps matches TRBD1 (6 bases). The V end was cut by 5 bases, the J end by 8 bases, with 16 bases between. Germline CDR1 is SEHNR and CDR2 is FQNEAQ (reference sequence). The CDR3 extends over 15 amino acids. The CDR3 DNA reads TGTGCCAGCAGCCGAGTTGCAGGGGTGGATTCACCCCTCCACTTT. It specifies CASSRVAGVDSPLHF.

This clonotype was detected only a few times. The chain combines TRBV24-1 with TRBJ2-1, with TRBD1 matching over 8 bases. The V and J ends lost 5 bases and 6 bases, in that order; junction bases with no gene match: 8. This CDR3 is 15 amino acids long. Germline CDR1 reads KGHDR; CDR2 reads SFDVKD. The CDR3 region is CATSAPGQGLNEQFF. The CDR3 region has the DNA TGTGCCACCAGTGCCCCCGGACAGGGACTCAATGAGCAGTTCTTC.

This clonotype was seen only a few times. The V and J genes are TRBV12-3 or TRBV12-4 and TRBJ2-5; unclear D gene. The CDR3 is 11 residues long. V lost 3 bases, J lost 7 bases, and 6 bases lay in between. In nucleotides, the CDR3 is TGTGCCAGCAGTTTTATAGGGACCCAGTACTTC. Amino acid sequence: CASSFIGTQYF.

This clonotype was found a few times. V and J are TRBV7-3 and TRBJ1-1; 9 nucleotides match TRBD1. The germline gives CDR1 SGHTA, CDR2 FQGTGA. The V and J ends lost 6 bases and 5 bases, in that order; junction bases with no gene match: 10. The CDR3 is 15 amino acids. The CDR3 bases are TGTGCCAGCAGTACTACGGACAGGGGAGGGACTGAAGCTTTCTTT. Translated, it gives CASSTTDRGGTEAFF.

This clonotype was seen many times. The chain carries TRBV4-3 and TRBJ1-5; tentatively, D is TRBD1 (6 bases). The germline CDR1 and CDR2 sequences are LGHNA and YSLEER. This CDR3 region has 13 residues. The V end lost 4 bases, the J end lost 7 bases, and 11 bases lay between the germline ends. CDR3 amino acids: CASSPGVRQPQHF. The CDR3 DNA reads as TGCGCCAGCAGCCCAGGGGTCAGGCAGCCCCAGCATTTT.

The CDR3 nucleotides read TGCAGTGCTAGTCGGGCTTTCTTT. It yields the protein CSASRAFF. The chain couples TRBV20-1 to TRBJ1-1; D ambiguous. The germline V and J ends were trimmed by 3 bases and 11 bases, with 4 bases remaining between them. CDR1 DFQATT and CDR2 SNEGSKA come from the germline V gene (reference sequence). CDR3 size: 8 residues.

This clonotype was found many times. The junction does not match germline at one end; this may be a read error. V gene TRBV29-1 combines with J gene TRBJ1-1, with D hard to call. The CDR3 has 11 amino acids. CDR1 is SQVTM, CDR2 ANQGSEA, per germline. The CDR3 bases are TGTGGGGTTGGCTTGAACACTGAAGCTTTCTTT. Protein: CGVGLNTEAFF.

The gene calls are TRBV4-2 and TRBJ2-2; 8 bases line up with TRBD2. Germline assignment: CDR1 LGHNA and CDR2 YNFKEQ. Losses at the gene ends were 4 bases for V and 4 bases for J; bases not matched to a gene: 14. CDR3 length: 18 amino acids. The CDR3 reads CASSPPGLASGVTGELFF. CDR3 DNA: TGTGCCAGCAGCCCTCCCGGACTAGCCAGCGGGGTCACCGGGGAGCTGTTTTTT.

The V call is TRBV6-2 or TRBV6-3, the J call TRBJ2-1; tentative D call: TRBD1 (5 bases). V was clipped by 6 bases and J by 0 bases, with 15 bases between them. CDR1 and CDR2 (germline): MNHEY, SVGEGT. The CDR3 extends over 16 amino acids. The DNA of the CDR3 is TGTGCCAGCAGCCGACCGACAGCCAGCTCCTACAATGAGCAGTTCTTC. This translates into CASSRPTASSYNEQFF.

This clonotype has more than one count but fewer than ten. This chain joins TRBV27 and TRBJ2-7; 7 bases map to TRBD1. The CDR3 extends over 19 amino acids. Germline V lookup: CDR1 MNHEY, CDR2 SMNVEV (reference sequence). With V trimmed by 8 bases and J by 0 bases, 22 bases remained unmatched. CDR3 sequence reads: CASPFSRRQGDPSSYEQYF. The CDR3 DNA reads TGTGCCAGCCCCTTTTCTCGGAGACAGGGAGACCCAAGCTCCTACGAGCAGTACTTC.

This clonotype was detected ten times or more. The V call is TRBV6-1, the J call TRBJ1-4; 7 bases are shared with TRBD1. The V gene end was trimmed by 6 bases and the J gene end by 8 bases; junction bases not matched to a gene: 6. The CDR3 length is 13 residues. Germline-derived CDR1 and CDR2 are MNHNS and SASEGT. The CDR3 DNA follows: TGTGCCAGCAGGCGTACAGGGGACGAAAAACTGTTTTTT. It encodes CASRRTGDEKLFF.

J is TRBJ2-5 and V is TRBV12-3 or TRBV12-4; 8 positions agree with TRBD2. V shed 3 bases and J 4 bases; nucleotides not matched to a gene: 10. This CDR3 has 16 residues. The CDR3 sequence is CASSFPHGGAGETQYF. Here the CDR3 DNA reads TGTGCCAGCAGTTTCCCCCACGGGGGGGCCGGAGAGACCCAGTACTTC.

V usage is TRBV29-1 and J usage is TRBJ2-1; TRBD2 aligns across 8 bases. The J segment lost 8 bases and the V segment lost 3 bases, leaving 6 bases of the junction unmatched. CDR1 and CDR2 (germline): SQVTM, ANQGSEA. This CDR3 has 13 amino acids. The CDR3: CSVEVYSGDEQFF. The DNA of the CDR3 is TGCAGCGTTGAGGTGTATAGCGGGGATGAGCAGTTCTTC.

This chain uses TRBV6-5 with TRBJ2-3; 7 bases agree with TRBD2. This CDR3 is 15 amino acids long. Germline CDR1 and CDR2: MNHEY and SVGAGI. Trimming removed 6 bases from V and 2 bases from J; junction bases left unmatched: 8. This CDR3 is CASRPSGTTTDTQYF. CDR3 in DNA: TGTGCCAGCAGACCTTCCGGGACTACCACAGATACGCAGTATTTT.

The sample holds many counts of this clonotype. The V and J genes are TRBV7-3 and TRBJ2-1; D is unclear. Trimming took 3 bases from V and 5 from J, leaving 17 bases between them. The germline gives CDR1 SGHTA, CDR2 FQGTGA. The CDR3 covers 16 residues. CDR3 nucleotide sequence: TGTGCCAGCAGCTTGTACGCCCTAGTTTCCCACAATGAGCAGTTCTTC. This gives the protein CASSLYALVSHNEQFF.

This clonotype was counted at least ten times. This chain joins TRBV6-5 and TRBJ2-2; 9 bases are a match to TRBD1. The CDR3 runs to 14 residues. In germline, CDR1 is MNHEY, CDR2 SVGAGI. With V trimmed by 6 bases and J by 5 bases, 4 bases remained unmatched. CDR3 loop: CASRGTGLTGELFF. CDR3 nucleotide sequence: TGTGCCAGCAGAGGGACAGGGCTAACCGGGGAGCTGTTTTTT.

V and J are TRBV7-9 and TRBJ1-1, with D perhaps TRBD1 (5 bases). CDR3 length equals 13 residues. Germline loops: CDR1 SEHNR, CDR2 FQNEAQ (reference sequence). V shed 2 bases and J shed 3 bases, with 7 bases lying between them. Written as DNA, the CDR3 is TGTGCCAGCAGCTTACCAGGGTACACTGAAGCTTTCTTT. Translating gives CASSLPGYTEAFF.

This clonotype showed up many times. J is TRBJ2-1 and V is TRBV4-3; D may be TRBD1 (6 bases). V was pared by 0 bases and J by 0 bases, with 15 bases between. Germline values: CDR1 LGHNA, CDR2 YSLEER. CDR3 size: 18 residues. The CDR3: CASSQDGWGLSSYNEQFF. The CDR3 DNA reads TGCGCCAGCAGCCAAGATGGATGGGGGCTAAGCTCCTACAATGAGCAGTTCTTC.